The rows below give T cell receptor beta chains drawn from one sample of a study of shared clonotypes between healthy human individuals. Sequencing used immunoSEQ multiplex PCR; TCRdb keeps in-frame clones, though not all of them. The sample consists of fewer than 2.5 million clones, roughly 93% of them appearing once. Sequencing input: naive CD4+ T cells from PBMCs. These receptors were collected from a young man in good health. Some clones in this sample may be carry-over from other donors' samples. CDR3s include the opening cysteine and the closing phenylalanine or tryptophan. D genes are given only for firm matches. The size field is filled for only some rows; it gives once, few, many or a size class.

clone size: NA
J gene: TRBJ1-1
D gene: NA
V gene: TRBV11-3
CDR3 protein: CASSFSGRNTEAFF
CDR3 DNA: TGTGCCAGCAGCTTCTCCGGACGGAACACTGAAGCTTTCTTT

clone size: NA
J gene: TRBJ2-7
D gene: NA
V gene: TRBV6-1
CDR3 protein: CASSERRDMGSYEQYF
CDR3 DNA: TGTGCCAGCAGTGAAAGGAGGGACATGGGCTCCTACGAGCAGTACTTC

clone size: NA
J gene: TRBJ2-5
D gene: TRBD2
V gene: TRBV7-2
CDR3 protein: CASSLGGGSRETQYF
CDR3 DNA: TGTGCCAGCAGCTTAGGCGGCGGGAGTAGGGAGACCCAGTACTTC

clone size: NA
J gene: TRBJ1-2
D gene: NA
V gene: TRBV4-2
CDR3 protein: CASSPPTGDNYGYTF
CDR3 DNA: TGTGCCAGCAGCCCACCGACAGGAGATAATTATGGCTACACCTTC

clone size: NA
J gene: TRBJ2-3
D gene: TRBD2
V gene: TRBV9
CDR3 protein: CASSVLSGSTDTQYF
CDR3 DNA: TGTGCCAGCAGCGTACTTAGCGGGAGCACAGATACGCAGTATTTT

clone size: NA
J gene: TRBJ1-2
D gene: NA
V gene: TRBV5-1
CDR3 protein: CASSLSQTRRSYGYTF
CDR3 DNA: TGCGCCAGCAGCTTGTCCCAAACCCGACGGAGCTATGGCTACACCTTC

clone size: NA
J gene: TRBJ2-1
D gene: NA
V gene: TRBV29-1
CDR3 protein: CSVGKGGSISEQFF
CDR3 DNA: TGCAGCGTTGGGAAGGGGGGTAGCATCAGTGAGCAGTTCTTC

clone size: NA
J gene: TRBJ1-4
D gene: NA
V gene: TRBV6-1
CDR3 protein: CASSETPATNEKLFF
CDR3 DNA: TGTGCCAGCAGTGAAACACCCGCAACTAATGAAAAACTGTTTTTT

clone size: NA
J gene: TRBJ2-7
D gene: NA
V gene: TRBV18
CDR3 protein: CASSPRLGEQYF
CDR3 DNA: TGTGCCAGCTCACCACGGCTGGGCGAGCAGTACTTC

clone size: NA
J gene: TRBJ1-5
D gene: TRBD1
V gene: TRBV6-5
CDR3 protein: CASSPGQGKNQPQHF
CDR3 DNA: TGTGCCAGCAGCCCGGGACAGGGGAAAAATCAGCCCCAGCATTTT

clone size: few
J gene: TRBJ1-5
D gene: TRBD1
V gene: TRBV19
CDR3 protein: CASRKAGGRDQPQHF
CDR3 DNA: TGTGCCAGTAGGAAGGCAGGGGGCCGGGATCAGCCCCAGCATTTT

clone size: NA
J gene: TRBJ1-1
D gene: NA
V gene: TRBV7-3
CDR3 protein: CASSRHGGENTEAFF
CDR3 DNA: TGTGCCAGCAGCCGCCACGGGGGTGAGAACACTGAAGCTTTCTTT

clone size: NA
J gene: TRBJ1-3
D gene: TRBD1
V gene: TRBV7-2
CDR3 protein: CASSLRGGGLFGNTIYF
CDR3 DNA: TGTGCCAGCAGCTTAAGGGGAGGGGGCCTCTTCGGAAACACCATATATTTT

clone size: NA
J gene: TRBJ2-7
D gene: NA
V gene: TRBV27
CDR3 protein: CASSHTSKSSYEQYF
CDR3 DNA: TGTGCCAGCAGTCATACTAGCAAGAGCTCCTACGAGCAGTACTTC

clone size: NA
J gene: TRBJ1-2
D gene: NA
V gene: TRBV2
CDR3 protein: CASSATGAYGYTF
CDR3 DNA: TGTGCCAGCAGTGCGACGGGGGCTTATGGCTACACCTTC

clone size: NA
J gene: TRBJ1-1
D gene: TRBD1
V gene: TRBV5-4
CDR3 protein: CASSLAGRGQEYAFF
CDR3 DNA: TGTGCCAGCAGCTTGGCCGGGAGGGGGCAAGAGTATGCTTTCTTT

clone size: NA
J gene: TRBJ2-6
D gene: TRBD1
V gene: TRBV7-8
CDR3 protein: CASSSDRVTGANVLTF
CDR3 DNA: TGTGCCAGCAGCTCGGACAGGGTTACTGGGGCCAACGTCCTGACTTTC

clone size: NA
J gene: TRBJ1-5
D gene: NA
V gene: TRBV19
CDR3 protein: CASSISGVQPQHF
CDR3 DNA: TGTGCCAGTAGTATATCGGGGGTTCAGCCCCAGCATTTT

clone size: NA
J gene: TRBJ1-2
D gene: TRBD1
V gene: TRBV19
CDR3 protein: CASSPPGQYYGYTF
CDR3 DNA: TGTGCCAGTAGTCCGCCGGGACAGTACTATGGCTACACCTTC

clone size: few
J gene: TRBJ1-1
D gene: NA
V gene: TRBV29-1
CDR3 protein: CSVRQANTEAFF
CDR3 DNA: TGCAGCGTTCGACAGGCGAACACTGAAGCTTTCTTT

clone size: NA
J gene: TRBJ2-2
D gene: TRBD2
V gene: TRBV7-8
CDR3 protein: CASKRRGSYTGELFF
CDR3 DNA: TGTGCCAGCAAGAGACGCGGGAGCTATACCGGGGAGCTGTTTTTT

clone size: NA
J gene: TRBJ2-7
D gene: NA
V gene: TRBV4-2
CDR3 protein: CASSRAGFKPGEEVQYF
CDR3 DNA: TGTGCCAGCAGCCGAGCGGGCTTCAAACCCGGGGAGGAGGTGCAGTACTTC

clone size: NA
J gene: TRBJ1-1
D gene: NA
V gene: TRBV5-4
CDR3 protein: CASSRGGGRESTEAFF
CDR3 DNA: TGTGCCAGCAGCCGTGGCGGGGGGCGCGAATCCACTGAAGCTTTCTTT

clone size: NA
J gene: TRBJ2-1
D gene: NA
V gene: TRBV20-1
CDR3 protein: CSAIDRHEQFF
CDR3 DNA: TGCAGTGCTATCGACCGGCATGAGCAGTTCTTC

clone size: NA
J gene: TRBJ2-1
D gene: NA
V gene: TRBV6-1
CDR3 protein: CASRGVGQSNNEQFF
CDR3 DNA: TGTGCCAGCAGGGGGGTGGGTCAGTCGAACAATGAGCAGTTCTTC

clone size: NA
J gene: TRBJ1-1
D gene: TRBD1
V gene: TRBV5-4
CDR3 protein: CASSLGQRLERNSEAFF
CDR3 DNA: TGTGCCAGCAGCCTGGGACAGCGATTGGAAAGGAACTCTGAAGCTTTCTTT

clone size: NA
J gene: TRBJ1-2
D gene: NA
V gene: TRBV7-2
CDR3 protein: CASSLGRAGTYGYTF
CDR3 DNA: TGTGCCAGCAGCTTAGGCAGAGCAGGGACCTATGGCTACACCTTC

clone size: NA
J gene: TRBJ1-2
D gene: NA
V gene: TRBV28
CDR3 protein: CASGARSGYTF
CDR3 DNA: TGTGCCAGCGGGGCACGGTCAGGCTACACCTTC

clone size: NA
J gene: TRBJ2-3
D gene: NA
V gene: TRBV19
CDR3 protein: CASSIRQGTDTQYF
CDR3 DNA: TGTGCCAGTAGTATCCGACAGGGCACAGATACGCAGTATTTT

clone size: NA
J gene: TRBJ2-7
D gene: TRBD2
V gene: TRBV15
CDR3 protein: CATSRVAGVYEQYF
CDR3 DNA: TGTGCCACCAGCAGGGTAGCGGGAGTGTACGAGCAGTACTTC

clone size: NA
J gene: TRBJ2-7
D gene: NA
V gene: TRBV11-2
CDR3 protein: CASSLGGSGVYEQYF
CDR3 DNA: TGTGCCAGCAGCTTAGGGGGTAGCGGCGTCTACGAGCAGTACTTC

clone size: NA
J gene: TRBJ2-7
D gene: TRBD2
V gene: TRBV5-1
CDR3 protein: CASGRGVAGGYEQYF
CDR3 DNA: TGCGCCAGCGGCCGGGGGGTAGCGGGAGGCTACGAGCAGTACTTC

clone size: NA
J gene: TRBJ1-5
D gene: TRBD1
V gene: TRBV19
CDR3 protein: CASSIRDRGNQPQHF
CDR3 DNA: TGTGCCAGTAGTATCCGGGACAGGGGCAATCAGCCCCAGCATTTT

clone size: NA
J gene: TRBJ2-1
D gene: TRBD2
V gene: TRBV5-4
CDR3 protein: CASSLGNTLAGEQFF
CDR3 DNA: TGTGCCAGCAGCTTGGGGAACACTCTAGCGGGTGAGCAGTTCTTC

clone size: NA
J gene: TRBJ2-4
D gene: NA
V gene: TRBV7-9
CDR3 protein: CASSSSGSDIQYF
CDR3 DNA: TGTGCCAGCAGCTCTTCGGGGTCGGACATTCAGTACTTC

clone size: NA
J gene: TRBJ2-3
D gene: NA
V gene: TRBV30
CDR3 protein: CAWSRTQYTDTQYF
CDR3 DNA: TGTGCCTGGAGTAGGACACAATACACAGATACGCAGTATTTT

clone size: once
J gene: TRBJ2-5
D gene: TRBD2
V gene: TRBV18
CDR3 protein: CASSSRTSGSRETQYF
CDR3 DNA: TGTGCCAGCTCATCCAGGACTAGCGGGAGCCGAGAGACCCAGTACTTC

clone size: NA
J gene: TRBJ1-5
D gene: NA
V gene: TRBV6-5
CDR3 protein: CASSLQGGNQPQHF
CDR3 DNA: TGTGCCAGCAGTTTACAGGGCGGCAATCAGCCCCAGCATTTT

clone size: NA
J gene: TRBJ1-2
D gene: NA
V gene: TRBV9
CDR3 protein: CASSVLATANYGYTF
CDR3 DNA: TGTGCCAGCAGCGTGTTAGCGACAGCTAACTATGGCTACACCTTC

clone size: NA
J gene: TRBJ1-5
D gene: NA
V gene: TRBV6-4
CDR3 protein: CAARQINQPQHF
CDR3 DNA: TGTGCAGCTAGACAGATCAATCAGCCCCAGCATTTT

clone size: NA
J gene: TRBJ2-7
D gene: NA
V gene: TRBV28
CDR3 protein: CASSPPDRPGEYF
CDR3 DNA: TGTGCCAGCAGTCCTCCGGACCGGCCGGGTGAGTACTTC

clone size: NA
J gene: TRBJ2-2
D gene: NA
V gene: TRBV5-6
CDR3 protein: CASSLVVAGELFF
CDR3 DNA: TGTGCCAGCAGCTTGGTTGTCGCCGGGGAGCTGTTTTTT

clone size: NA
J gene: TRBJ2-3
D gene: NA
V gene: TRBV18
CDR3 protein: CASSPFTDTQYF
CDR3 DNA: TGTGCCAGCTCGCCCTTCACAGATACGCAGTATTTT